Below are 30 T cell receptor beta chains sequenced from a single sample in a study of regulatory T cells in long-lasting Graves disease (dated by TCRdb to about 2021). The time point label, read with the paper, signifies: newly diagnosed GD, antithyroid drugs for less than 3 months. RNA was extracted from PBMCs in TRIzol for both TCR sequencing and RNA sequencing. The library was produced with multiplex PCR. These reads were obtained on an Illumina HiSeq 4000. TCR beta libraries were built with iRepertoire HTBI primers and Arm-PCR amplification of CDR3 regions. TCRdb took the public reads, trimmed them with fastp at Q25, ran MiXCR for clone calling and kept in-frame beta chains. For every CDR3 protein sequence, its rows merge into one entry that carries the most common genes and DNA. The sample table shows approximately 300,000 distinct CDR3 sequences, and under 20% are seen once. The ten largest clones add up to around 36% of the sample.

The sequencing here drew on peripheral blood mononuclear cells (PBMCs), taken at new diagnosis, from a patient treated with antithyroid drugs. These receptors were collected from a female donor with Graves disease.

This clonotype was recorded a few times. The chain joins TRBV6-1 to TRBJ1-4; D call uncertain. The CDR3 contains 14 residues. CDR1 and CDR2 (germline): MNHNS, SASEGT. Trimming stripped 5 bases from V and 0 bases from J, with 7 bases between. The DNA of the CDR3 is TGTGCCAGCAGTCAGGATGCAACTAATGAAAAACTGTTTTTT. Its translation: CASSQDATNEKLFF.

This clonotype was counted at least ten times. The gene calls are TRBV7-8 and TRBJ2-1, with D perhaps matching TRBD1 or TRBD2 (5 bases each). Germline CDR1 and CDR2: SGHVS and FQNEAQ. Trimming pared 3 bases from V and 7 bases from J, leaving 13 bases between. This CDR3 comprises 14 residues. DNA of the CDR3: TGTGCCAGCAGCTTCCAACCTGAGGGGAATGAGCAGTTCTTC. Protein: CASSFQPEGNEQFF.

A few counts support this clonotype. The rearrangement joins TRBV20-1 to TRBJ2-1; 10 bases line up with TRBD1. The V gene's germline CDR1 is DFQATT and CDR2 SNEGSKA (reference sequence). The CDR3 spans 16 residues. Trimming cost V 3 bases and J 7 bases; bases outside gene matches: 12. CDR3 amino acids: CSASRPDRGLGNEQFF. In nucleotides, the CDR3 is TGCAGTGCTAGTCGTCCGGACAGGGGGTTGGGAAATGAGCAGTTCTTC.

There are many counts of this clonotype. The chain joins TRBV2 to TRBJ1-2, with 7 bases aligning to TRBD1. Looked up from germline, CDR1 is SNHLY and CDR2 is FYNNEI. The J segment lost 6 bases and the V segment lost 1 base, leaving 20 bases of the junction unmatched. This CDR3 is 19 amino acids long. As DNA, the CDR3 is TGTGCCAGCAGTGAAGAAGGAATCCAGAGGGACAGTTCGAGTGATGGCTACACCTTC. Translated: CASSEEGIQRDSSSDGYTF.

This clonotype was recorded many times. The genes are TRBV28 and TRBJ2-3, with D possibly TRBD2 on 6 matching bases. Germline CDR1 and CDR2: MDHEN and SYDVKM. V was clipped by 6 bases and J by 10 bases, with 20 bases between them. This CDR3 has 14 amino acids. The CDR3 DNA is TGTGCCAGCAGGGACTACAGCCGAAGTGGTCCGCAGTATTTT. Protein: CASRDYSRSGPQYF.

Many counts were recorded for this clonotype. V and J are TRBV7-9 and TRBJ1-6; TRBD1 might be the D (6 bases). Germline V gene data show CDR1 as SEHNR and CDR2 as FQNEAQ (reference sequence). V was pared by 5 bases and J by 7 bases, with 15 bases between. The CDR3 is 15 amino acids. CDR3 sequence: CASSPDRTGNSPLHF. In DNA form, the CDR3 reads TGTGCCAGCAGCCCCGACAGGACGGGAAATTCACCCCTCCACTTT.

This clonotype was observed at least ten times. This rearrangement joins TRBV29-1 to TRBJ1-2; no clear D. CDR1 is SQVTM, CDR2 ANQGSEA, per germline. V was pared by 2 bases and J by 6 bases, with 10 bases between. The CDR3 runs 12 residues. This CDR3 is CSVENGRDGYTF. In DNA form, the CDR3 reads TGCAGCGTTGAAAATGGACGGGATGGCTACACCTTC.

There are a few counts of this clonotype. The gene calls are TRBV13 and TRBJ1-2, with TRBD1 matching 8 bases. Germline CDR1 PRHDT, CDR2 FYEKMQ (reference sequence). Trimming removed 4 bases from V and 4 bases from J; junction bases left unmatched: 5. The CDR3 spans 14 residues. The CDR3: CASSSDRVGYGYTF. CDR3 sequence (DNA): TGTGCCAGCAGCTCGGACAGGGTTGGCTATGGCTACACCTTC.

This chain links TRBV29-1 with TRBJ1-1, with 8 bases aligning to TRBD1. This CDR3 is built from 14 residues. V gave up 7 bases and J gave up 6 bases; unmatched junction bases: 13. The germline V gene has CDR1 SQVTM and CDR2 ANQGSEA. CDR3 nucleotide sequence: TGCAGCGCCCCAAACGACAGGGGAATCCCTGAAGCTTTCTTT. Translated: CSAPNDRGIPEAFF.

The sample holds many counts of this clonotype. CDR3 nucleotides: TGTGCCATCAGTGAGGGAAGGGAGACCATGAACACTGAAGCTTTCTTT. Its translation is CAISEGRETMNTEAFF. This chain connects TRBV10-3 to TRBJ1-1, with D unclear. Trimming took off 2 bases at V and 0 bases at J, with 13 bases between the two ends. There are 16 residues in the CDR3. Per germline, CDR1 ENHRY and CDR2 SYGVKD.

The chain combines TRBV10-3 with TRBJ2-5; tentative D call: TRBD1 (6 bases). This CDR3 region has 15 residues. Germline CDR1 ENHRY, CDR2 SYGVKD. The V end was cut by 0 bases, the J end by 2 bases, with 10 bases between. CDR3 in amino acids: CAISESRGWQETQYF. CDR3 in DNA: TGTGCCATCAGTGAGTCAAGGGGGTGGCAAGAGACCCAGTACTTC.

This clonotype was counted ten times or more. The DNA of the CDR3 is TGTGCCAGCAGGGCGACCGGGCCCCAAGAGACCCAGTACTTC. Protein: CASRATGPQETQYF. The chain uses TRBV2 and TRBJ2-5; D ambiguous. Germline V gives CDR1 SNHLY, CDR2 FYNNEI. V dropped 6 bases and J dropped 1 base, with 12 bases sitting between them. CDR3 length: 14 amino acids.

In this sample, this clonotype turned up many times. V and J are TRBV7-3 and TRBJ2-1, with D possibly TRBD2 on 6 matching bases. Trimming took off 4 bases at V and 15 bases at J, with 19 bases between the two ends. This CDR3 has 13 amino acids. Germline CDR1 and CDR2: SGHTA and FQGTGA. The CDR3 DNA is TGTGCCAGCAGCTCTCTGGACGGGAGTAGGCTGTTCTTC. This sequence encodes CASSSLDGSRLFF.

This clonotype was detected many times. V gene TRBV6-1 combines with J gene TRBJ1-5, with 8 bases identical to TRBD1. After removal of 6 bases from V and 0 bases from J, the junction contained 4 bases not matched to a gene. Germline CDR1 reads MNHNS; CDR2 reads SASEGT. The CDR3 consists of 15 residues. CDR3 loop: CASSLTGDSNQPQHF. The CDR3 coding sequence is TGTGCCAGCAGCCTGACAGGGGATAGCAATCAGCCCCAGCATTTT.

This clonotype has ten or more counts. The chain uses TRBV27 and TRBJ1-2; possible D gene TRBD1, 5 bases. CDR1 is MNHEY and CDR2 is SMNVEV in the germline V gene (reference sequence). Trimming left V 5 bases short and J 8 bases short, with 21 bases between. This CDR3 has 15 amino acids. The CDR3 nucleotides read TGTGCCAGCAGTGCCGGCGTCGGGACCACGGGAGGCTACACCTTC. Translating it yields CASSAGVGTTGGYTF.

The chain recombines TRBV6-2 or TRBV6-3 with TRBJ2-1; 7 bases align to TRBD2. V lost 5 bases and J lost 7; bases outside the gene matches: 11. Germline V gene sequence: CDR1 MNHEY, CDR2 SVGEGT. This CDR3 comprises 15 residues. The CDR3 protein is CASSNGAGDTNEQFF. In DNA form, the CDR3 reads TGTGCCAGCAGTAACGGGGCGGGAGATACAAATGAGCAGTTCTTC.

The table lists this clonotype with many counts. V is TRBV2 and J is TRBJ2-5; D perhaps matches TRBD2 (6 bases). The CDR3 loop spans 11 amino acids. Germline CDR1 SNHLY, CDR2 FYNNEI. The V end was cut by 11 bases, the J end by 5 bases, with 12 bases between. The CDR3 loop is CAFAGGETQYF. The CDR3 region has the DNA TGTGCCTTTGCTGGGGGGGAGACCCAGTACTTC. The complete variable domain, with remaining parts taken from reference TRBV2 and TRBJ2-5, reads EPEVTQTPSHQVTQMGQEVILRCVPISNHLYFYWYRQILGQKVEFLVSFYNNEISEKSEIFDDQFSVERPDGSNFTLKIRSTKLEDSAMYFCAFAGGETQYFGPGTRLLVL.

This sequence joins TRBV5-4 and TRBJ1-6; 7 nucleotides line up with TRBD1. The trim removed 0 bases at V and 6 bases at J, leaving 9 bases unmatched. The V gene's germline CDR1 is SGHNT and CDR2 YYREEE (reference sequence). CDR3 length equals 17 residues. The CDR3 spells CASSLAGDSSSNSPLHF. The CDR3 coding sequence is TGTGCCAGCAGCTTGGCCGGGGACAGTTCCAGTAATTCACCCCTCCACTTT.

In this sample, this clonotype turned up many times. The V and J genes are TRBV7-9 and TRBJ2-1; a weak D match, TRBD2 (5 bases). Germline CDR1 and CDR2: SEHNR and FQNEAQ (reference sequence). Between the trimmed V and J ends, which lost 5 bases and 8 bases, there was a span of 22 bases. This CDR3 has 16 amino acids. The CDR3 DNA reads as TGTGCCAGCAGCCCACTCCGGGGTTCCCTCGTAGATGAGCAGTTCTTC. Translation: CASSPLRGSLVDEQFF.

This clonotype was counted between two and nine times. The chain carries TRBV7-9 and TRBJ2-2; 8 positions agree with TRBD2. CDR3 size: 16 residues. In germline, CDR1 is SEHNR, CDR2 FQNEAQ (reference sequence). J lost 5 bases, V lost 1 base, and 6 bases had no gene match. The CDR3 DNA is TGTGCCAGCAGCTTAGGCGCCGGGACTAGAACCGGGGAGCTGTTTTTT. Translation: CASSLGAGTRTGELFF.

A word on this clonotype: A much larger clone is a single base away; this may be a read error. The chain links TRBV3-1 to TRBJ2-1, with 8 bases identical to TRBD1. CDR3 length: 13 amino acids. After removal of 8 bases from V and 4 bases from J, the junction contained 4 bases not matched to a gene. In germline, CDR1 is LGHDT, CDR2 YNNKEL (reference sequence). CDR3 sequence: CASRDRKYNEQFF. CDR3 sequence (DNA): TGTGCCAGCCGGGACAGGAAATACAATGAGCAGTTCTTC.

The sample holds a few counts of this clonotype. Written as DNA, the CDR3 is TGTGCCAGCAGTTACGGTCTAGCGGGAGGCAGAGAGACCCAGTACTTC. Residues: CASSYGLAGGRETQYF. The chain has TRBV6-5 and TRBJ2-5, with 11 bases identical to TRBD2. The CDR3 consists of 16 residues. The V and J ends lost 2 bases and 4 bases, in that order; junction bases with no gene match: 6. Germline CDR1 reads MNHEY; CDR2 reads SVGAGI.

The genes are TRBV18 and TRBJ2-3; 9 bases map to TRBD2. Germline V gives CDR1 KGHSH, CDR2 LQKENI. After removal of 4 bases from V and 6 bases from J, the junction contained 14 bases not matched to a gene. This CDR3 has 17 amino acids. DNA of the CDR3: TGTGCCAGCTCACAACTTCAGGGTGCTAGCGGGATGGATACGCAGTATTTT. Translation: CASSQLQGASGMDTQYF.

The table lists this clonotype with many counts. The V gene is TRBV19, the J gene TRBJ2-7; D may be TRBD1 (6 bases). The CDR3 covers 16 residues. Trimming took 4 bases from V and 2 from J, leaving 18 bases between them. CDR1 is LNHDA, CDR2 SQIVND, per germline (reference sequence). CDR3 nucleotide sequence: TGTGCCAGTAGTACAGCGAAACACAGGGTTCCCTACGAGCAGTACTTC. It yields the protein CASSTAKHRVPYEQYF.

In its sample, this clonotype was seen many times. This chain joins TRBV11-2 and TRBJ2-7; TRBD2 agrees at 7 bases. The germline gives CDR1 SGHAT, CDR2 FQNNGV. J gave up 1 base and V 0 bases, and 6 bases lay outside the gene matches. The CDR3 totals 16 residues. CDR3 sequence: CASSLDRASGSYEQYF. As DNA, the CDR3 is TGTGCCAGCAGCTTAGATAGAGCTAGCGGATCCTACGAGCAGTACTTC.

This clonotype occurred many times. This chain uses TRBV12-3 or TRBV12-4 with TRBJ2-5; TRBD1 aligns across 9 bases. With V trimmed by 4 bases and J by 3 bases, 6 bases remained unmatched. This CDR3 is built from 15 residues. The CDR3 sequence is CASSSGQGREETQYF. CDR3 sequence (DNA): TGTGCCAGCAGTTCGGGACAGGGTAGGGAAGAGACCCAGTACTTC.

This clonotype was detected ten times or more. The chain employs TRBV11-3 and TRBJ1-2, with D possibly being TRBD1 (6 bases). Germline loops: CDR1 SGHNT, CDR2 YENEEA. V was pared by 1 base and J by 4 bases, with 13 bases between. This CDR3 is built from 15 residues. The CDR3 sequence: CASSLAGGPFYGYTF. The CDR3 DNA reads TGTGCCAGCAGCTTAGCCGGGGGGCCCTTCTATGGCTACACCTTC.

This clonotype was recorded many times. The CDR3 DNA follows: TGTGCCAGCAGCCCCGAACTAGAAAGCTCCCTTTATTTT. Protein sequence: CASSPELESSLYF. The rearrangement joins TRBV7-8 to TRBJ2-3; the D gene is possibly TRBD2 (5 bases). Trimming cost V 5 bases and J 15 bases, with 21 bases left between them. The CDR3 length is 13 residues. Germline-derived CDR1 and CDR2 are SGHVS and FQNEAQ.

This clonotype appeared many times. CDR3 loop: CASSEGQGEGTQYF. The CDR3 DNA sequence: TGTGCCAGCAGTGAGGGACAGGGAGAAGGGACCCAGTACTTC. This sequence joins TRBV2 and TRBJ2-5; the match to TRBD1 covers 9 bases. The CDR3 loop spans 14 amino acids. The germline V gene has CDR1 SNHLY and CDR2 FYNNEI. Trimming cost V 3 bases and J 7 bases; bases outside gene matches: 6.

At least ten counts were recorded for this clonotype. The chain recombines TRBV27 with TRBJ2-3; 7 nucleotides align to TRBD2. The CDR3 runs 17 residues. V shed 4 bases and J 3 bases; nucleotides not matched to a gene: 13. Germline values: CDR1 MNHEY, CDR2 SMNVEV (reference sequence). The CDR3 here is CASSSRSGMGGTDTQYF. CDR3 bases: TGTGCCAGCAGTTCCCGCAGCGGGATGGGGGGTACAGATACGCAGTATTTT.